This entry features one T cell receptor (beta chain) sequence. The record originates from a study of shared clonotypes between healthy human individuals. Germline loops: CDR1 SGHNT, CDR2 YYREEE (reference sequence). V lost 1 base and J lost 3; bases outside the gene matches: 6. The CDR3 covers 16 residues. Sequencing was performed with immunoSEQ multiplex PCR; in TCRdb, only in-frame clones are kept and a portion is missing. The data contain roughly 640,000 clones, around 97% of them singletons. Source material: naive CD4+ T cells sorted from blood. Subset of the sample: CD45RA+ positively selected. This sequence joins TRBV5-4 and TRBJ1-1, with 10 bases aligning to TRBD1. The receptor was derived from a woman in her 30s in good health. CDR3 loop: CASSLPGTGVYTEAFF. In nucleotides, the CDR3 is TGTGCCAGCAGCTTGCCCGGGACAGGGGTCTACACTGAAGCTTTCTTT.